This is a list of T cell receptor beta chains from one sample in a study of technical replicates of blood from several donors. Method: immunoSEQ multiplex PCR; TCRdb's copy keeps in-frame clones and lacks some. The repertoire has about 100,000 clones, 90% to 97% of them found once; the top ten carry around 0.24%. The material sequenced was T cells isolated from PBMCs. The receptors come from a human donor in good health. The CDR3 runs from the conserved cysteine through the conserved F or W. Clone size appears in some rows only: once, few, many, or a class for an expanded clone.

>16|TRBJ1-6|TRBV11-3|-
CASSFGDFTPDSPLHF
>16|TRBJ2-7|TRBV4-1|-
CASSQEWASGIYEQYF
>13|TRBJ1-2|TRBV5-6|-
CASSEQDRVGYTF
>17|TRBJ1-5|TRBV6-1|-
CASSVRPGHQSNQPQHF
>18|TRBJ2-3|TRBV10-3|-
CAIRTGTSGGAGPDTQYF
>15|TRBJ1-5|TRBV15|-
CATSRGGAGNQPQHF
>13|TRBJ2-7|TRBV6-1|-
CASVQNAAREQYF
>15|TRBJ1-2|TRBV7-9|few
CASSLVNQGGYGYTF
>13|TRBJ1-1|TRBV4-2|-
CASSQQGTTEAFF
>14|TRBJ1-5|TRBV5-6|-
CASSSWANLWAQHF
>13|TRBJ1-1|TRBV15|-
CATGGGIVVRAFF
>17|TRBJ2-1|TRBV19|-
CASSRGSGGPTYNEQFF
>15|TRBJ2-7|TRBV7-4|-
CASSLVGGLNYEQYF
>14|TRBJ2-3|TRBV6-5|-
CATLGGRYTDTQYF
>17|TRBJ1-5|TRBV28|-
CASSSGTGQHSNQPQHF
>13|TRBJ2-1|TRBV5-5|-
CASSRDFYNEQFF
>14|TRBJ2-1|TRBV19|-
CASSRSLSYNEQFF